A selection of T cell receptor beta chains follows, all from one sample in a study of cytomegalovirus exposure and HLA in healthy donors. The data were produced by immunoSEQ multiplex PCR, yet TCRdb's version contains in-frame clones alone and is incomplete. This sample has around 140,000 clones, with more than 60% found just once. The sequenced sample was PBMCs. The receptors here all came from a female donor in good health and CMV-seronegative. Each CDR3 is given with its conserved first and last residue. The order of the fields is J gene, V gene, D gene, clone size, CDR3 protein, CDR3 DNA. D genes are given only for firm matches. Clone size is stated in some rows and not others, as once, few, many or a class when expanded.

>TRBJ2-7|TRBV19|TRBD1|.
CASSIRPRGQGAREQYF
TGTGCCAGTAGTATACGCCCTAGGGGGCAGGGGGCGCGTGAGCAGTACTTC
>TRBJ2-7|TRBV9|TRBD2|.
CASGPRLASNEQYF
TGTGCCAGCGGCCCCCGACTAGCATCGAACGAGCAGTACTTC
>TRBJ1-5|TRBV6-6|.|.
CASSYPEPQHF
TGTGCCAGCAGTTACCCTGAGCCCCAGCATTTT
>TRBJ2-7|TRBV5-5|TRBD1|.
CASSLEAGGWYEQYF
TGTGCCAGCAGCTTGGAGGCAGGGGGTTGGTACGAGCAGTACTTC
>TRBJ2-7|TRBV9|TRBD1|.
CASSSPTGEEAYEQYF
TGTGCCAGCAGCTCCCCGACAGGGGAGGAGGCCTACGAGCAGTACTTC
>TRBJ1-5|TRBV6-5|TRBD1|.
CASRTRQGGNQPQHF
TGTGCCAGCAGGACGAGACAGGGGGGCAATCAGCCCCAGCATTTT
>TRBJ1-1|TRBV28|.|.
CASSLPGHSNTEAFF
TGTGCCAGCAGTTTACCGGGACACTCAAACACTGAAGCTTTCTTT
>TRBJ2-7|TRBV6-6|.|.
CASSYPNRDYEQYF
TGTGCCAGCAGTTACCCGAACAGGGACTACGAGCAGTACTTC
>TRBJ2-7|TRBV29-1|TRBD2|once
CSGIAGGYEQYF
TGCAGCGGGATAGCGGGGGGTTACGAGCAGTACTTC
>TRBJ2-1|TRBV7-3|TRBD2|.
CASSVLPSGVLDEQFF
TGTGCCAGCAGCGTCCTTCCCAGCGGGGTTTTGGATGAGCAGTTCTTC
>TRBJ1-2|TRBV28|.|.
CASTSSGGYTF
TGTGCCAGCACATCTTCAGGGGGCTACACCTTC
>TRBJ1-2|TRBV6-5|.|.
CASSYSLPGVNGYTF
TGTGCCAGCAGTTACTCGTTGCCAGGGGTGAATGGCTACACCTTC
>TRBJ1-1|TRBV30|TRBD1|.
CAWSVGDRENTEAFF
TGTGCCTGGAGTGTGGGGGACAGGGAGAACACTGAAGCTTTCTTT
>TRBJ2-7|TRBV15|TRBD1|.
CATSIPSGTGGKNEQYF
TGTGCCACCAGTATTCCCTCGGGGACAGGGGGCAAAAACGAGCAGTACTTC
>TRBJ2-3|TRBV5-1|.|.
CASSLWAYTDTQYF
TGCGCCAGCAGCTTGTGGGCTTACACAGATACGCAGTATTTT
>TRBJ2-1|TRBV28|TRBD2|.
CASSPSGTSFGDEQFF
TGTGCCAGCAGTCCTTCCGGGACTAGTTTTGGTGATGAGCAGTTCTTC
>TRBJ1-2|TRBV14|.|few
CASSPYRANYGYTF
TGTGCCAGCAGCCCCTACAGGGCTAACTATGGCTACACCTTC
>TRBJ1-1|TRBV7-9|.|few
CASSPSGEGMNTEAFF
TGTGCCAGCAGCCCCTCGGGGGAGGGAATGAACACTGAAGCTTTCTTT
>TRBJ1-6|TRBV7-2|.|.
CASSLATVGNSPLHF
TGTGCCAGCAGCTTAGCGACAGTGGGTAATTCACCCCTCCACTTT
>TRBJ1-1|TRBV29-1|.|once
CSVESRVALNTEAFF
TGCAGCGTTGAATCCAGGGTTGCGCTGAACACTGAAGCTTTCTTT
>TRBJ2-5|TRBV19|TRBD2|.
CASSMPSSSGRRQETQYF
TGTGCCAGTAGTATGCCTTCCTCTAGCGGGAGAAGGCAAGAGACCCAGTACTTC
>TRBJ1-1|TRBV6-6|.|.
CASSYVQRGTEAFF
TGTGCCAGCAGTTACGTGCAAAGAGGCACTGAAGCTTTCTTT
>TRBJ2-7|TRBV14|.|.
CASSQGGSSTYEQYF
TGTGCCAGCAGTCAGGGGGGTTCTTCCACCTACGAGCAGTACTTC
>TRBJ2-1|TRBV11-3|TRBD2|once
CASSLVAGGYNEQFF
TGTGCCAGCAGCTTAGTAGCGGGAGGCTACAATGAGCAGTTCTTC
>TRBJ2-6|TRBV18|.|.
CASSPLGARAGANVLTF
TGTGCCAGCTCACCGTTGGGTGCGAGGGCAGGGGCCAACGTCCTGACTTTC